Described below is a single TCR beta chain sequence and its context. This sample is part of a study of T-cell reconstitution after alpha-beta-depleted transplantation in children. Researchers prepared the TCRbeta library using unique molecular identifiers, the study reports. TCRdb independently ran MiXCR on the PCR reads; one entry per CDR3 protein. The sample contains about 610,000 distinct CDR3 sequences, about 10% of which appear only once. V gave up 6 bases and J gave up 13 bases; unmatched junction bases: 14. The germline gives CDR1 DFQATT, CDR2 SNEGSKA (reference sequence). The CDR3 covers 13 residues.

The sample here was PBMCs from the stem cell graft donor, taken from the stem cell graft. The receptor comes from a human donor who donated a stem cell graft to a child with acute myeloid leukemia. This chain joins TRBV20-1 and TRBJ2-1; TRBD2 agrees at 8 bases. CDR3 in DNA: TGCAGTGCCAGAAACCCGGGACTAGGGTTCCAGTTCTTC. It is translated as CSARNPGLGFQFF.